This entry lists 17 T cell receptor beta chains sequenced from one sample in a study of blood T cell repertoires in COVID-19. Clones were sequenced by immunoSEQ multiplex PCR, and TCRdb holds only the in-frame ones, with some missing. This table has tens of thousands of clones, roughly 87% appearing once. Sequencing was performed on peripheral blood. The receptors originated from a man in his forties or fifties with acute or convalescent COVID-19.

The chain carries TRBV27 and TRBJ2-7, with 7 bases that match TRBD1. The ends lost 3 bases at V and 4 bases at J; junction bases unmatched: 6. The CDR3 is made up of 14 amino acids. In germline, CDR1 is MNHEY, CDR2 SMNVEV (reference sequence). CDR3 bases: TGTGCCAGCAGTTTCGCGACAGGGCCATACGAGCAGTACTTC. Amino acids: CASSFATGPYEQYF.

This clone was detected only a few times. The gene calls are TRBV5-1 and TRBJ2-7; TRBD1 aligns across 7 bases. Germline V gives CDR1 SGHRS, CDR2 YFSETQ. CDR3 length: 13 residues. V was clipped by 5 bases and J by 3 bases; unmatched bases: 5. CDR3 sequence reads: CASSGQGVYEQYF. CDR3 DNA: TGCGCCAGCAGTGGGCAGGGGGTCTACGAGCAGTACTTC.

CDR3 coding DNA: TGTGCCAGCAGCTCCAGCCTGTGGACAGGAGACTACAATGAGCAGTTCTTC. Translated: CASSSSLWTGDYNEQFF. The rearrangement links TRBV7-3 to TRBJ2-1; 7 positions match TRBD1. Trimming at V came to 4 bases and at J to 3 bases, leaving 12 bases not matched to a gene. The CDR3 is 17 residues long. In germline, CDR1 is SGHTA, CDR2 FQGTGA.

V gene TRBV6-1 combines with J gene TRBJ1-5; tentatively, D is TRBD1 (6 bases). CDR3 size: 17 residues. CDR1 is MNHNS and CDR2 is SASEGT in the germline V gene. Trimming stripped 4 bases from V and 2 bases from J, with 18 bases between. The CDR3 DNA is TGTGCCAGCAGTGCCCTACAGGCAGGGACACGCAATCAGCCCCAGCATTTT. Encoded protein: CASSALQAGTRNQPQHF.

The gene calls are TRBV10-3 and TRBJ2-2; 7 nucleotides match TRBD1. V was pared by 6 bases and J by 2 bases, with 6 bases of the junction left unmatched. This CDR3 is 15 amino acids long. CDR1 is ENHRY, CDR2 SYGVKD, per germline. The CDR3 coding sequence is TGTGCCATCAGCCTTGACAGGGCCAACACCGGGGAGCTGTTTTTT. Translated: CAISLDRANTGELFF.

The chain is built from TRBV5-8 and TRBJ2-1; 10 positions agree with TRBD1. Germline lookup yields CDR1 SGHTS and CDR2 YDEGEE. There are 15 residues in the CDR3. J gave up 7 bases and V 3 bases, and 7 bases lay outside the gene matches. The chain's CDR3 is CASSSRGQGKNEQFF. The CDR3 DNA sequence: TGTGCCAGCAGCTCCCGGGGACAGGGGAAAAATGAGCAGTTCTTC.

The chain uses TRBV5-1 and TRBJ2-1; 7 nucleotides match TRBD1. V was clipped by 7 bases and J by 5 bases; unmatched bases: 6. Germline CDR1 is SGHRS and CDR2 is YFSETQ. The CDR3 loop spans 13 amino acids. Here the CDR3 DNA reads TGCGCCAGCGGTTTGGGACAGAACAATGAGCAGTTCTTC. This codes for CASGLGQNNEQFF.

The chain employs TRBV6-5 and TRBJ1-4; 8 positions match TRBD1. This CDR3 comprises 15 residues. CDR1 and CDR2 (germline): MNHEY, SVGAGI. J was trimmed by 8 bases and V by 5 bases; bases with no gene match: 10. The CDR3 sequence is CASSRQGLGNEKLFF. Here the CDR3 DNA reads TGTGCCAGCAGTCGACAGGGGCTGGGTAACGAAAAACTGTTTTTT.

This rearrangement joins TRBV3-1 (or the pseudogene TRBV3-2) to TRBJ2-1, with D hard to call. Between the trimmed V and J ends, which lost 0 bases and 6 bases, there was a span of 9 bases. The CDR3 is 14 residues long. Germline V gene lookup returns CDR1 LGHDT and CDR2 YNNKEL (reference sequence). CDR3 sequence (DNA): TGTGCCAGCAGCCAAGAATGGCAGGTCAATGAGCAGTTCTTC. This gives the protein CASSQEWQVNEQFF.

The V call is TRBV12-3 or TRBV12-4, the J call TRBJ1-1; a possible D gene is TRBD1 (5 bases). Trimming cost V 3 bases and J 5 bases, with 10 bases left between them. The CDR3 is 13 amino acids. The CDR3 is CASSFDSRTEAFF. In DNA, the CDR3 is TGTGCCAGCAGTTTCGACAGTAGGACTGAAGCTTTCTTT.

CDR3 region: CASSQDRGMSYEQYF. The CDR3, as DNA: TGTGCCAGCAGCCAAGACAGGGGAATGTCCTACGAGCAGTACTTC. The rearrangement links TRBV5-4 to TRBJ2-7, with 8 positions matching TRBD1. V was clipped by 4 bases and J by 1 base; unmatched bases: 7. The length of the CDR3 is 15 residues. Germline V gene lookup returns CDR1 SGHNT and CDR2 YYREEE (reference sequence). The whole variable domain, filled in from reference TRBV5-4 and TRBJ2-7, reads ETGVTQSPTHLIKTRGQQVTLRCSSQSGHNTVSWYQQALGQGPQFIFQYYREEENGRGNFPPRFSGLQFPNYSSELNVNALELDDSALYLCASSQDRGMSYEQYFGPGTRLTVT.

The chain uses TRBV5-1 and TRBJ2-5, with 16 bases matching TRBD2. Germline CDR1 is SGHRS and CDR2 is YFSETQ. V lost 4 bases, J lost 2 bases, and 2 bases stayed unmatched. The CDR3 consists of 16 residues. CDR3 loop: CASSEGLAGGQETQYF. In nucleotides, the CDR3 is TGCGCCAGCAGCGAGGGACTAGCGGGGGGGCAAGAGACCCAGTACTTC.

The chain links TRBV7-9 to TRBJ1-2, with 8 bases matching TRBD1. V was clipped by 3 bases and J by 2 bases; unmatched bases: 11. The germline CDR1 and CDR2 sequences are SEHNR and FQNEAQ (reference sequence). This CDR3 spans 17 amino acids. The CDR3 spells CASSFRPGQGVNYGYTF. The CDR3 DNA reads TGTGCCAGCAGCTTTCGCCCCGGACAGGGTGTGAACTATGGCTACACCTTC.

This clone came up a few times. The rearrangement uses TRBV6-4 and TRBJ2-7; no definite D call. CDR3 length equals 13 residues. Germline V gene sequence: CDR1 MRHNA, CDR2 SNTAGT. Trimming took 2 bases from V and 6 from J, leaving 11 bases between them. CDR3 sequence (DNA): TGTGCCAGCAGTGACCAGGCAGCCGGCGAGCAGTACTTC. Residues: CASSDQAAGEQYF.

The J gene is TRBJ2-7, the V gene TRBV3-1 (or the pseudogene TRBV3-2), with TRBD2 identical over 13 bases. This CDR3 has 23 residues. Germline CDR1 and CDR2: LGHDT and YNNKEL (reference sequence). The V segment lost 3 bases and the J segment 0 bases; nucleotides outside the gene matches: 23. Here the CDR3 DNA reads TGTGCCAGCAGCCAGAGGAGGGGGACAGGAATCCCGGGACTAGCGGGAATCTCCTACGAGCAGTACTTC. The encoded protein is CASSQRRGTGIPGLAGISYEQYF.

The V gene is TRBV7-2, the J gene TRBJ1-5; D is ambiguous. The CDR3 extends over 15 amino acids. Trimming cost V 1 base and J 9 bases, with 16 bases left between them. CDR1 is SGHTA and CDR2 is FQGNSA in the germline V gene. The CDR3 bases are TGTGCCAGCAGCTTAGGGCCAGGTCCCGGGGTGCCCCAGCATTTT. It codes for CASSLGPGPGVPQHF.

The CDR3 DNA sequence: TGTGCCAGCACCCTAACTGTGGGACAGGGGGCTTTCTTT. Translated, it gives CASTLTVGQGAFF. The chain recombines TRBV28 with TRBJ1-1; 10 nucleotides line up with TRBD1. The length of the CDR3 is 13 residues. Germline trimming cut 7 bases from V and 11 bases from J; bases unmatched to any gene: 10. The V gene's germline CDR1 is MDHEN and CDR2 SYDVKM.